The 32 T cell receptor beta chains presented below share a single source sample, sequenced in a study of blood T cell repertoires in COVID-19. The assay was immunoSEQ multiplex PCR, and TCRdb's table has in-frame clones only and misses some. The sample has 140,000 to 150,000 clones, around 80% seen once. The sequenced sample consisted of PBMCs or T cells enriched from blood (not recorded which). The source of these receptors is a woman aged 50 to 65 who had recovered from COVID-19.

The CDR3: CASSSGQVEAFF. The CDR3 nucleotides read TGTGCCAGCAGCTCGGGACAGGTTGAAGCTTTCTTT. This chain links TRBV3-1 (or the pseudogene TRBV3-2) with TRBJ1-1; 8 bases map to TRBD1. The junction had 3 bases not matched to a gene; V was cut back by 5 bases and J by 7 bases. The CDR3 loop spans 12 amino acids. CDR1 LGHDT and CDR2 YNNKEL come from the germline V gene (reference sequence).

CDR3 loop: CASSIDRFNEKLFF. The CDR3 DNA reads TGTGCCAGTAGTATTGACAGGTTTAATGAAAAACTGTTTTTT. The V and J genes are TRBV19 and TRBJ1-4, with D possibly matching TRBD1 (6 bases). Germline V gene sequence: CDR1 LNHDA, CDR2 SQIVND (reference sequence). V gave up 3 bases and J gave up 4 bases, with 9 bases separating them. This CDR3 contains 14 residues.

The V and J genes are TRBV13 and TRBJ2-3, with D tentatively TRBD1 (5 bases). The V gene's germline CDR1 is PRHDT and CDR2 FYEKMQ (reference sequence). The ends were cut back, 1 base at V and 2 bases at J, with 7 bases in the middle. This CDR3 has 14 residues. The CDR3 DNA follows: TGTGCCAGCAGCTTAGAACAGGCCACAGATACGCAGTATTTT. Its translation: CASSLEQATDTQYF.

This rearrangement joins TRBV28 to TRBJ1-4; D is ambiguous. CDR1 MDHEN and CDR2 SYDVKM come from the germline V gene. The CDR3 has 13 amino acids. V was shortened by 6 bases and J by 4 bases, with 9 bases between the two germline ends. The CDR3 nucleotides are TGTGCCAGCAGCCCCGTATATAATGAAAAACTGTTTTTT. Protein product: CASSPVYNEKLFF. The full variable domain, completed using reference TRBV28 and TRBJ1-4, is DVKVTQSSRYLVKRTGEKVFLECVQDMDHENMFWYRQDPGLGLRLIYFSYDVKMKEKGDIPEGYSVSREKKERFSLILESASTNQTSMYLCASSPVYNEKLFFGSGTQLSVL.

The V and J genes are TRBV27 and TRBJ2-2, with D perhaps TRBD1 (6 bases). This CDR3 is built from 15 residues. The ends were cut back, 4 bases at V and 5 bases at J, with 14 bases in the middle. CDR1 MNHEY and CDR2 SMNVEV come from the germline V gene (reference sequence). The chain's CDR3 is CASSSTGWGTGELFF. CDR3 sequence (DNA): TGTGCCAGCAGTTCTACAGGGTGGGGGACCGGGGAGCTGTTTTTT.

The chain recombines TRBV7-8 with TRBJ1-5; tentatively, D is TRBD1 (5 bases). Germline-derived CDR1 and CDR2 are SGHVS and FQNEAQ. The CDR3 runs to 17 residues. Trimming removed 0 bases at V and 3 bases at J, with 15 bases between. The CDR3 sequence is CASSLAVGAASNQPQHF. CDR3 in DNA: TGTGCCAGCAGCTTAGCGGTAGGGGCCGCTTCCAATCAGCCCCAGCATTTT.

The V and J genes are TRBV18 and TRBJ2-7; tentatively, D is TRBD1 (5 bases). Trimming shortened V by 0 bases and J by 5 bases, and 14 bases separated the two germline ends. CDR1 and CDR2 from the germline V gene are KGHSH and LQKENI. CDR3 length: 15 residues. The CDR3 sequence is CASSPPMAGPHEQYF. CDR3 DNA sequence: TGTGCCAGCTCACCACCGATGGCAGGGCCCCACGAGCAGTACTTC.

This clone was observed a few times. V is TRBV5-5 and J is TRBJ1-5; 9 bases match TRBD1. This CDR3 is 15 amino acids long. Germline assignment: CDR1 SGHKS and CDR2 YYEKEE (reference sequence). V shed 3 bases, J shed 0 bases, and the junction held 1 base outside the gene matches. DNA for the CDR3: TGTGCCAGCAGCTGGGGACAGGGTAGCAATCAGCCCCAGCATTTT. Its translation is CASSWGQGSNQPQHF.

With regard to this clone: The identical CDR3 is also encoded by other nucleotide sequences in the sample. The genes are TRBV5-1 and TRBJ1-1; 7 nucleotides line up with TRBD1. Trimming took 2 bases from V and 3 from J; bases not matched to a gene: 1. Germline V CDR1 and CDR2: SGHRS, YFSETQ. CDR3 length equals 13 residues. The CDR3 sequence: CASSFQGDTEAFF. The CDR3 DNA follows: TGCGCCAGCAGCTTTCAGGGGGACACTGAAGCTTTCTTT.

The chain combines TRBV7-9 with TRBJ2-5, with D perhaps matching TRBD2 (5 bases). The germline CDR1 and CDR2 sequences are SEHNR and FQNEAQ (reference sequence). The CDR3 has 18 amino acids. V was pared by 2 bases and J by 5 bases, with 24 bases between. The CDR3 here is CASSLQKDFRSNSETQYF. The CDR3 region has the DNA TGTGCCAGCAGCTTACAAAAGGACTTCAGGTCCAATAGTGAGACCCAGTACTTC.

The rearrangement uses TRBV11-2 and TRBJ1-4; maybe TRBD1 (6 bases). The germline V gene has CDR1 SGHAT and CDR2 FQNNGV. The CDR3 has 15 residues. V was cut by 4 bases and J by 5 bases, with 14 bases left in between. CDR3 amino acids: CASSSSTDRNEKLFF. Written as DNA, the CDR3 is TGTGCCAGCAGCTCCTCGACTGACAGGAATGAAAAACTGTTTTTT.

CDR3 amino acids: CASRPGGGTEAFF. For the CDR3, the DNA is TGTGCCAGCAGGCCAGGGGGCGGCACTGAAGCTTTCTTT. The rearrangement uses TRBV7-6 and TRBJ1-1, with 8 positions matching TRBD1. J was trimmed by 4 bases and V by 6 bases; bases with no gene match: 4. CDR3 length equals 13 residues. Germline CDR1 is SGHVS and CDR2 is FNYEAQ.

This sequence joins TRBV6-5 and TRBJ2-7, with TRBD2 identical over 8 bases. CDR1 is MNHEY and CDR2 is SVGAGI in the germline V gene. The trim removed 10 bases at V and 3 bases at J, leaving 8 bases unmatched. The length of the CDR3 is 13 residues. CDR3 sequence (DNA): TGTGCCACGGCGGGGGGTCCCTACTACGAGCAGTACGTC. Translating gives CATAGGPYYEQYV.

DNA of the CDR3: TGTGCCATCAGTTCCGGCAGCGGTGACTTAAACATTCAGTACTTC. Translated: CAISSGSGDLNIQYF. J is TRBJ2-4 and V is TRBV10-3, with D tentatively TRBD2 (5 bases). The CDR3 is made up of 15 amino acids. Trimming removed 5 bases from V and 6 bases from J, with 17 bases in between. Looked up from germline, CDR1 is ENHRY and CDR2 is SYGVKD.

This clone was seen a few times. The chain links TRBV4-1 to TRBJ1-6; D is unresolved. The germline V gene has CDR1 MGHRA and CDR2 YSYEKL. The CDR3 is 13 residues long. V was trimmed by 4 bases and J by 5 bases, leaving 6 bases between them. CDR3: CASSPLNNSPLHF. Written as DNA, the CDR3 is TGCGCCAGCAGCCCCCTAAATAATTCACCCCTCCACTTT.

The chain is built from TRBV27 and TRBJ2-7; 7 nucleotides align to TRBD2. V was clipped by 0 bases and J by 8 bases; unmatched bases: 7. The CDR3 totals 14 residues. CDR1 is MNHEY and CDR2 is SMNVEV in the germline V gene (reference sequence). In DNA form, the CDR3 reads TGTGCCAGCAGTTTATCAGACCCGCGGGGGAAGCAGTACGTC. As protein: CASSLSDPRGKQYV.

This chain links TRBV5-8 with TRBJ1-5; 8 bases line up with TRBD1. This CDR3 comprises 16 residues. Per germline, CDR1 SGHTS and CDR2 YDEGEE. The V and J ends lost 0 bases and 7 bases, in that order; junction bases with no gene match: 9. The CDR3 coding sequence is TGTGCCAGCAGCTTGGACAGGGGGTTAACGTTGCAGCCCCAGCATTTT. This codes for CASSLDRGLTLQPQHF.

V gene TRBV5-1 combines with J gene TRBJ1-1; 8 nucleotides agree with TRBD1. Germline V gene lookup returns CDR1 SGHRS and CDR2 YFSETQ. CDR3 length: 16 amino acids. V shed 7 bases and J 3 bases; nucleotides not matched to a gene: 14. CDR3 coding DNA: TGCGCCAGCTACGACAGGGGCCGCGGGGTCGACACTGAAGCTTTCTTT. This sequence encodes CASYDRGRGVDTEAFF.

This chain links TRBV28 with TRBJ2-5; 10 bases map to TRBD2. The J segment lost 5 bases and the V segment lost 8 bases, leaving 2 bases of the junction unmatched. This CDR3 is 12 amino acids long. Germline-derived CDR1 and CDR2 are MDHEN and SYDVKM. The CDR3 bases are TGTGCCAGCGTTAGCGGGGGGGAGACCCAGTACTTC. It encodes CASVSGGETQYF.

As concerns this clone: This CDR3 is also generated by other DNA sequences in the sample. This chain joins TRBV20-1 and TRBJ1-1; a possible D gene is TRBD1 (5 bases). The CDR3 sequence is 11 residues long. The germline V gene has CDR1 DFQATT and CDR2 SNEGSKA (reference sequence). Trimming removed 5 bases at V and 5 bases at J, with 9 bases between. The CDR3 DNA follows: TGCAGTGCTCAGGGTAATACTGAAGCTTTCTTT. This encodes CSAQGNTEAFF.

The chain is built from TRBV5-5 and TRBJ2-5, with 10 nucleotides matching TRBD1. In germline, CDR1 is SGHKS, CDR2 YYEKEE (reference sequence). There are 14 residues in the CDR3. V trimming: 5 bases; J trimming: 5 bases; junction bases outside the gene matches: 6. The CDR3 spells CASRLTGGAETQYF. The CDR3 DNA sequence: TGTGCCAGCAGGCTGACAGGGGGCGCGGAGACCCAGTACTTC.

The rearrangement uses TRBV4-1 and TRBJ2-7, with a possible D match to TRBD1 (5 bases). Trimming took off 1 base at V and 0 bases at J, with 13 bases between the two ends. CDR1 is MGHRA and CDR2 is YSYEKL in the germline V gene. The CDR3 sequence is 16 residues long. CDR3 loop: CASSQADSQSSYEQYF. The DNA of the CDR3 is TGCGCCAGCAGCCAAGCTGACAGTCAGAGCTCCTACGAGCAGTACTTC.

The rearrangement uses TRBV7-9 and TRBJ2-6; 7 bases agree with TRBD1. This CDR3 has 17 amino acids. V shed 3 bases, J shed 3 bases, and the junction held 8 bases outside the gene matches. Per the germline V gene, CDR1 is SEHNR and CDR2 is FQNEAQ (reference sequence). CDR3 coding DNA: TGTGCCAGCAGCTTTTTTAAGGGGGCTTTTGGGGCCAACGTCCTGACTTTC. Encoded protein: CASSFFKGAFGANVLTF.

This chain connects TRBV19 to TRBJ2-1, with D perhaps matching TRBD2 (5 bases). CDR3 length equals 15 residues. Germline V gene data show CDR1 as LNHDA and CDR2 as SQIVND (reference sequence). V was clipped by 6 bases and J by 8 bases, with 20 bases between them. CDR3 amino acids: CASRNGEHSLDEQFF. The CDR3 nucleotides are TGTGCCAGTAGAAATGGGGAGCATTCATTGGATGAGCAGTTCTTC.

The rearrangement joins TRBV27 to TRBJ1-2; 12 positions match TRBD1. Looked up from germline, CDR1 is MNHEY and CDR2 is SMNVEV (reference sequence). V gave up 5 bases and J gave up 5 bases; unmatched junction bases: 6. The CDR3 spans 15 residues. The DNA for the CDR3 is TGTGCCAGCAGTCGTGGGGACAGGGGGCTTTATGGCTACACCTTC. This encodes CASSRGDRGLYGYTF.

This chain uses TRBV7-8 with TRBJ2-4, with D maybe TRBD1 (6 bases). The germline gives CDR1 SGHVS, CDR2 FQNEAQ. The V and J ends lost 1 base and 8 bases respectively, with 12 bases between them. The CDR3 spans 14 residues. CDR3 nucleotide sequence: TGTGCCAGCAGCTTAGAAATGGGGGCGGACATTCAGTACTTC. Protein product: CASSLEMGADIQYF.

The chain has TRBV19 and TRBJ1-5; 9 nucleotides line up with TRBD1. The V gene's germline CDR1 is LNHDA and CDR2 SQIVND (reference sequence). The ends lost 5 bases at V and 0 bases at J; junction bases unmatched: 14. The CDR3 loop spans 19 amino acids. The CDR3 is CASSFDRDRASYSNQPQHF. CDR3 nucleotides: TGTGCCAGTAGTTTCGACCGGGACAGGGCTTCATATAGCAATCAGCCCCAGCATTTT. Looking up the rest from reference TRBV19 and TRBJ1-5 gives the full variable domain: DGGITQSPKYLFRKEGQNVTLSCEQNLNHDAMYWYRQDPGQGLRLIYYSQIVNDFQKGDIAEGYSVSREKKESFPLTVTSAQKNPTAFYLCASSFDRDRASYSNQPQHFGDGTRLSIL.

The genes are TRBV5-1 and TRBJ1-2; D not resolved. The V gene lost 0 bases and the J gene lost 7 bases, with 7 bases spanning the gap. Germline loops: CDR1 SGHRS, CDR2 YFSETQ. This CDR3 has 12 amino acids. The CDR3 loop is CASSLAEAGYTF. The CDR3, as DNA: TGCGCCAGCAGCTTGGCCGAAGCTGGCTACACCTTC.

The chain is built from TRBV19 and TRBJ2-2; 10 bases match TRBD1. The CDR3 runs 13 residues. With 3 bases clipped from V and 9 bases from J, the junction kept 1 base outside the gene matches. Germline-derived CDR1 and CDR2 are LNHDA and SQIVND (reference sequence). The CDR3 protein is CASSMGQGWELFF. Here the CDR3 DNA reads TGTGCCAGTAGTATGGGACAGGGGTGGGAGCTGTTTTTT.

The J gene is TRBJ1-2, the V gene TRBV18; 10 bases match TRBD1. This CDR3 has 13 amino acids. Trimming took 2 bases from V and 9 from J; bases not matched to a gene: 3. The germline CDR1 and CDR2 sequences are KGHSH and LQKENI. The CDR3 bases are TGTGCCAGCTCACCAGGGACAGGGGCGAGCTACACCTTC. As protein: CASSPGTGASYTF.

Details on this clone: At one end, the junction sequence differs from germline, possibly due to a read error. The V gene is TRBV10-2, the J gene TRBJ2-1, with 9 bases that match TRBD2. Germline V lookup: CDR1 WSHSY, CDR2 SAAADI. CDR3 length: 14 residues. The CDR3 DNA reads TGCGCCAGCAGTGAGGCTAGCGGGGACCAGACTTCTGTCTTC. Amino acids: CASSEASGDQTSVF.

The count of this clone is one. The rearrangement links TRBV19 to TRBJ2-6; D is unresolved. Germline-derived CDR1 and CDR2 are LNHDA and SQIVND (reference sequence). V was shortened by 5 bases and J by 0 bases, with 8 bases between the two germline ends. The CDR3 is 15 residues long. This chain's CDR3 is CASSSGSSGANVLTF. The DNA of the CDR3 is TGTGCCAGTAGTTCGGGTAGCTCTGGGGCCAACGTCCTGACTTTC. Together with reference TRBV19 and TRBJ2-6, the CDR3 gives the full variable domain: DGGITQSPKYLFRKEGQNVTLSCEQNLNHDAMYWYRQDPGQGLRLIYYSQIVNDFQKGDIAEGYSVSREKKESFPLTVTSAQKNPTAFYLCASSSGSSGANVLTFGAGSRLTVL.